These 27 T cell receptor beta chains came from one sample sequenced in a study of PD-1 blockade in classical Hodgkin lymphoma. Only in-frame clones appear in the TCRdb table, and some are missing; sequencing was by immunoSEQ multiplex PCR. The data hold fewer than 20,000 clones, with over 70% observed a single time. The time point was: cycle 4 day 1 (C4D1), after about 6 weeks of nivolumab. Brentuximab vedotin exposure varied, and every patient relapsed after autologous stem cell transplantation. Researchers used magnetic negative selection to pull out pure CD4+ T cells from thawed PBMCs. This material consisted of CD4+ T cells from blood, taken before the fourth cycle of nivolumab. The source of these receptors is a human donor with classical Hodgkin lymphoma.

The chain has TRBV5-1 and TRBJ1-2, with 11 bases fitting TRBD1. The CDR3 sequence is 15 residues long. Germline assignment: CDR1 SGHRS and CDR2 YFSETQ. J lost 4 bases, V lost 0 bases, and 2 bases had no gene match. CDR3 coding DNA: TGCGCCAGCAGCTTGGGGACAGGGGGCCCCTATGGCTACACCTTC. Its protein is CASSLGTGGPYGYTF.

V is TRBV27 and J is TRBJ2-1, with D tentatively TRBD2 (6 bases). Germline assignment: CDR1 MNHEY and CDR2 SMNVEV (reference sequence). The CDR3 has 20 residues. With 3 bases removed from V and 4 bases from J, the gap between germline ends came to 28 bases. CDR3 protein: CASSFDFPAVNRSGYNEQFF. As DNA, the CDR3 is TGTGCCAGCAGTTTTGATTTCCCGGCGGTGAATCGCAGCGGGTACAATGAGCAGTTCTTC.

In its sample, this clone was seen once. V usage is TRBV11-2 and J usage is TRBJ2-6, with 7 bases fitting TRBD2. CDR3 size: 15 residues. Germline assignment: CDR1 SGHAT and CDR2 FQNNGV. Trimming at V came to 4 bases and at J to 1 base, leaving 1 base not matched to a gene. The CDR3: CASSSGGSGANVLTF. The CDR3 DNA is TGTGCCAGCAGCTCGGGGGGATCTGGGGCCAACGTCCTGACTTTC. The entire variable domain, with the rest obtained from reference TRBV11-2 and TRBJ2-6, is as follows: EAGVAQSPRYKIIEKRQSVAFWCNPISGHATLYWYQQILGQGPKLLIQFQNNGVVDDSQLPKDRFSAERLKGVDSTLKIQPAKLEDSAVYLCASSSGGSGANVLTFGAGSRLTVL.

The V gene is TRBV19, the J gene TRBJ2-7, with 7 bases lining up with TRBD2. V lost 5 bases to trimming and J lost 2 bases; unmatched junction nucleotides: 9. Germline CDR1 reads LNHDA; CDR2 reads SQIVND (reference sequence). The CDR3 contains 15 residues. CDR3 DNA: TGTGCCAGTAGTGCCGGGACGGGAGGAACCTACGAGCAGTACTTC. Its protein product is CASSAGTGGTYEQYF.

This clone was counted between two and nine times. The chain uses TRBV29-1 and TRBJ2-2; 10 bases are shared with TRBD2. The length of the CDR3 is 14 residues. The germline gives CDR1 SQVTM, CDR2 ANQGSEA. The CDR3 here is CREAGGPNTGELFF. The CDR3 nucleotides are TGCAGGGAAGCGGGAGGGCCGAACACCGGGGAGCTGTTTTTT.

V gene TRBV4-1 combines with J gene TRBJ1-6; tentatively, D is TRBD1 (5 bases). From germline, CDR1 is MGHRA and CDR2 YSYEKL. This CDR3 is built from 14 residues. Trimming left V 1 base short and J 5 bases short, with 6 bases between. The CDR3 DNA sequence: TGCGCCAGCAGCCAAGGACAGAATAATTCACCCCTCCACTTT. Residues: CASSQGQNNSPLHF.

The rearrangement uses TRBV7-9 and TRBJ2-7; 10 nucleotides agree with TRBD2. With V trimmed by 3 bases and J by 2 bases, 10 bases remained unmatched. The CDR3 has 17 residues. Germline lookup yields CDR1 SEHNR and CDR2 FQNEAQ (reference sequence). CDR3 in DNA: TGTGCCAGCAGCTTGGTATCTAGCGGGAGTCTGGCCTACGAGCAGTACTTC. Its protein product is CASSLVSSGSLAYEQYF.

The chain couples TRBV5-1 to TRBJ2-3, with TRBD1 identical over 9 bases. The ends lost 4 bases at V and 4 bases at J; junction bases unmatched: 10. Germline-derived CDR1 and CDR2 are SGHRS and YFSETQ. This CDR3 region has 16 residues. This CDR3 reads CASSLRTGVSADTQYF. The CDR3, as DNA: TGCGCCAGCAGCCTCAGGACAGGGGTTAGCGCAGATACGCAGTATTTT. The full variable domain, rest sourced from reference TRBV5-1 and TRBJ2-3, is KAGVTQTPRYLIKTRGQQVTLSCSPISGHRSVSWYQQTPGQGLQFLFEYFSETQRNKGNFPGRFSGRQFSNSRSEMNVSTLELGDSALYLCASSLRTGVSADTQYFGPGTRLTVL.

The chain has TRBV7-9 and TRBJ2-5, with TRBD2 identical over 8 bases. The germline V gene encodes CDR1 SEHNR and CDR2 FQNEAQ (reference sequence). The J segment lost 5 bases and the V segment lost 5 bases, leaving 16 bases of the junction unmatched. This CDR3 is 17 amino acids long. The CDR3 is CASSPLGLREVWETQYF. Here the CDR3 DNA reads TGTGCCAGCAGCCCGCTAGGGTTGCGGGAGGTTTGGGAGACCCAGTACTTC.

This clone has just a few counts. The chain has TRBV27 and TRBJ2-3; D ambiguous. The V gene lost 0 bases and the J gene lost 10 bases, with 11 bases spanning the gap. CDR1 is MNHEY, CDR2 SMNVEV, per germline (reference sequence). The CDR3 sequence is 13 residues long. CDR3 nucleotide sequence: TGTGCCAGCAGTTTATCGACCCCAGGAGCGCAGTATTTT. This codes for CASSLSTPGAQYF.

The rearrangement uses TRBV2 and TRBJ2-3; a possible D gene is TRBD2 (5 bases). CDR3 length: 12 residues. Trimming shortened V by 6 bases and J by 6 bases, and 10 bases separated the two germline ends. Per the germline V gene, CDR1 is SNHLY and CDR2 is FYNNEI. CDR3 amino acids: CASSKEEDTQYF. The CDR3 DNA follows: TGTGCCAGCAGCAAGGAGGAGGATACGCAGTATTTT.

This clone appeared once. V and J are TRBV5-1 and TRBJ2-3; 8 positions match TRBD1. The length of the CDR3 is 15 residues. V shed 0 bases and J 3 bases; nucleotides not matched to a gene: 3. The V gene's germline CDR1 is SGHRS and CDR2 YFSETQ. CDR3 amino acids: CASSLARGQTDTQYF. The CDR3 nucleotides are TGCGCCAGCAGCTTGGCCAGGGGGCAAACAGATACGCAGTATTTT.

Only one count was recorded for this clone. The rearrangement uses TRBV2 and TRBJ2-3; the D is unclear. The CDR3 totals 14 residues. V lost 7 bases and J lost 2, with 13 bases in between. Germline V gene data show CDR1 as SNHLY and CDR2 as FYNNEI. In nucleotides, the CDR3 is TGTGCCAGCATCGAGTCCTCTTTCACAGATACGCAGTATTTT. Amino acid sequence: CASIESSFTDTQYF.

This rearrangement joins TRBV14 to TRBJ1-3; a possible D gene is TRBD1 (5 bases). V was clipped by 10 bases and J by 0 bases, with 16 bases between them. There are 15 residues in the CDR3. Germline V gene data show CDR1 as SGHDN and CDR2 as FVKESK. The CDR3 is CAIASGTGSGNTIYF. Written as DNA, the CDR3 is TGTGCCATCGCCTCGGGGACGGGCTCTGGAAACACCATATATTTT.

This chain links TRBV6-1 with TRBJ1-2, with D unresolved. V lost 5 bases to trimming and J lost 4 bases, with 17 bases between them. This CDR3 contains 15 residues. Per the germline V gene, CDR1 is MNHNS and CDR2 is SASEGT. CDR3: CASSKSTPVTYGYTF. Written as DNA, the CDR3 is TGTGCCAGCAGTAAATCGACACCGGTTACCTATGGCTACACCTTC.

This CDR3 is CASSLGLAGGEQYF. The CDR3 bases are TGCGCCAGCAGCTTGGGACTAGCGGGAGGAGAGCAGTACTTC. The chain recombines TRBV5-1 with TRBJ2-7; 13 bases are a match to TRBD2. CDR1 is SGHRS, CDR2 YFSETQ, per germline. The CDR3 totals 14 residues. Trimming removed 0 bases from V and 7 bases from J; junction bases left unmatched: 1.

This clone appeared a single time. The chain uses TRBV2 and TRBJ2-5; D may be TRBD2 (6 bases). Trimming removed 3 bases at V and 2 bases at J, with 16 bases between. This CDR3 contains 16 residues. Germline V gene sequence: CDR1 SNHLY, CDR2 FYNNEI. The CDR3 loop reads CASSELWSSVQETQYF. The CDR3 nucleotides are TGTGCCAGCAGTGAGCTCTGGTCTAGCGTACAAGAGACCCAGTACTTC.

This chain connects TRBV30 to TRBJ1-2; TRBD1 agrees at 9 bases. The CDR3 sequence is 13 residues long. J lost 4 bases, V lost 3 bases, and 3 bases had no gene match. The germline gives CDR1 GTSNPN, CDR2 SVGIG (reference sequence). The CDR3 region has the DNA TGTGCCTGGAGGTGGGACAGGGCCTATGGCTACACCTTC. Amino acid sequence: CAWRWDRAYGYTF.

In this sample, this clone turned up a few times. V is TRBV10-1 and J is TRBJ2-7; D is possibly TRBD2 (6 bases). Germline loops: CDR1 WNHNN, CDR2 SYGVQD (reference sequence). This CDR3 region has 14 residues. Trimming took 6 bases from V and 4 from J, leaving 16 bases between them. The CDR3 coding sequence is TGCGCCAGCAGCCGCGCGGGACTCCCATACGAGCAGTACTTC. Protein sequence: CASSRAGLPYEQYF.

The J gene is TRBJ2-7, the V gene TRBV6-5; TRBD1 might be the D (7 bases). The CDR3 length is 14 residues. V was pared by 6 bases and J by 2 bases, with 14 bases between. Germline CDR1 is MNHEY and CDR2 is SVGAGI. The CDR3 DNA reads TGTGCCAGCAGGCGGGACAGCCTAGCCTACGAGCAGTACTTC. Translated, it gives CASRRDSLAYEQYF.

The V gene is TRBV19, the J gene TRBJ1-4; maybe TRBD1 (5 bases). The germline gives CDR1 LNHDA, CDR2 SQIVND (reference sequence). The CDR3 has 16 amino acids. The germline V and J ends were trimmed by 4 bases and 8 bases, with 20 bases remaining between them. CDR3 DNA sequence: TGTGCCAGTAGTACAGGGAAGGTGGCTCTTTGGGAAAAACTGTTTTTT. Translating gives CASSTGKVALWEKLFF.

The genes are TRBV10-3 and TRBJ2-7; D gene uncertain. The germline gives CDR1 ENHRY, CDR2 SYGVKD. V lost 4 bases and J 1 base, leaving 2 bases between the germline ends. The length of the CDR3 is 11 residues. The chain's CDR3 is CAISASYEQYF. The CDR3 DNA follows: TGTGCCATCAGTGCATCCTACGAGCAGTACTTC.

The CDR3 DNA is TGTGCCAGCAGCCAAGATATAGAAAGCGGGAGAAAGACAGATACGCAGTATTTT. Amino acids: CASSQDIESGRKTDTQYF. The chain is built from TRBV14 and TRBJ2-3; 8 bases align to TRBD2. The trim removed 0 bases at V and 3 bases at J, leaving 11 bases unmatched. There are 18 residues in the CDR3. Germline V gives CDR1 SGHDN, CDR2 FVKESK.

The V call is TRBV5-1, the J call TRBJ2-5, with D perhaps matching TRBD1 or TRBD2 (6 bases each). Germline V gene data show CDR1 as SGHRS and CDR2 as YFSETQ. V was clipped by 5 bases and J by 2 bases, with 10 bases between them. The CDR3 contains 13 residues. CDR3 nucleotide sequence: TGCGCCAGCAGTAGGGGGAGGCAAGAGACCCAGTACTTC. Its translation is CASSRGRQETQYF.

Only one count was recorded for this clone. The chain links TRBV2 to TRBJ1-1, with 8 bases that match TRBD1. The CDR3 has 14 residues. V shed 6 bases, J shed 10 bases, and the junction held 13 bases outside the gene matches. The germline CDR1 and CDR2 sequences are SNHLY and FYNNEI. In nucleotides, the CDR3 is TGTGCCAGCAGCGCGACAGGGGCCCTCTTCGGAGCTTTCTTT. It codes for CASSATGALFGAFF.

The chain employs TRBV6-1 and TRBJ2-1; perhaps TRBD1 as D (5 bases). Trimming removed 1 base from V and 0 bases from J, with 7 bases in between. This CDR3 has 15 residues. CDR1 is MNHNS, CDR2 SASEGT, per germline. The CDR3, as DNA: TGTGCCAGCAGTGAAGGACAGCCCTCCTACAATGAGCAGTTCTTC. Its protein is CASSEGQPSYNEQFF.

The chain uses TRBV5-1 and TRBJ2-6; D uncertain. The CDR3 runs to 16 residues. Germline lookup yields CDR1 SGHRS and CDR2 YFSETQ. The V and J ends lost 0 bases and 0 bases respectively, with 7 bases between them. The DNA of the CDR3 is TGCGCCAGCAGCTTGGCAGGCAGCTCTGGGGCCAACGTCCTGACTTTC. Translation gives CASSLAGSSGANVLTF.